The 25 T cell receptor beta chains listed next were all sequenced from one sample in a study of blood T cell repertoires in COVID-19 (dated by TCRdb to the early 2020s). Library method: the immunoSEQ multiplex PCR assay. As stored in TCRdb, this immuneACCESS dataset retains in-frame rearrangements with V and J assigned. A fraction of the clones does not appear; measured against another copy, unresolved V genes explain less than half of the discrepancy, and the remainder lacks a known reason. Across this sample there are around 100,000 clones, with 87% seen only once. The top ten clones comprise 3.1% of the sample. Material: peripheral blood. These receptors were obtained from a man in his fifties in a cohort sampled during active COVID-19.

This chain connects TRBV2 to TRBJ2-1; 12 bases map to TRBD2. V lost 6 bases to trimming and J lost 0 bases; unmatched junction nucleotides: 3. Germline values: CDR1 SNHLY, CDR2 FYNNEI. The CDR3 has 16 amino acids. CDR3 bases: TGTGCCAGCAGACTAGCGGGGGGCAGCTCCTACAATGAGCAGTTCTTC. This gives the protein CASRLAGGSSYNEQFF.

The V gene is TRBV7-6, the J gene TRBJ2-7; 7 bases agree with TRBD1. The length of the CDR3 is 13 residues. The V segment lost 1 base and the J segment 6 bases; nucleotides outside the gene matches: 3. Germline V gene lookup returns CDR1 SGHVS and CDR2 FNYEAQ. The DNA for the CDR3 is TGTGCCAGCAGCTTAGGACAGGGACGCGAGCAGTACGTC. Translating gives CASSLGQGREQYV.

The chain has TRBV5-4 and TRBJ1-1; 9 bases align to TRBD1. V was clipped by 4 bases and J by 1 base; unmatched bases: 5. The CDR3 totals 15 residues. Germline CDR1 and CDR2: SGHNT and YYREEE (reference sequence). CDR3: CASSTGDRANTEAFF. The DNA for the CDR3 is TGTGCCAGCAGCACCGGGGACAGGGCGAACACTGAAGCTTTCTTT. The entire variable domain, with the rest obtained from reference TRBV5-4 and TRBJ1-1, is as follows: ETGVTQSPTHLIKTRGQQVTLRCSSQSGHNTVSWYQQALGQGPQFIFQYYREEENGRGNFPPRFSGLQFPNYSSELNVNALELDDSALYLCASSTGDRANTEAFFGQGTRLTVV.

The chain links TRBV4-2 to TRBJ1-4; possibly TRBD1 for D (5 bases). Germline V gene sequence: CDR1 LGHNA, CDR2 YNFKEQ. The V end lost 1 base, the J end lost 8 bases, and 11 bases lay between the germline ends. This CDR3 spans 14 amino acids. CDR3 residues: CASSQAQGGEKLFF. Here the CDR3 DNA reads TGTGCCAGCAGCCAAGCGCAGGGTGGGGAAAAACTGTTTTTT.

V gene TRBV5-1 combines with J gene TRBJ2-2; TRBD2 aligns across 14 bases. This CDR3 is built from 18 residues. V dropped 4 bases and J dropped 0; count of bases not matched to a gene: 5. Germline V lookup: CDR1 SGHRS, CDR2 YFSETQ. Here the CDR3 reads CASSPRTSGGSNTGELFF. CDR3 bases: TGCGCCAGCAGCCCAAGGACTAGCGGGGGGTCGAACACCGGGGAGCTGTTTTTT.

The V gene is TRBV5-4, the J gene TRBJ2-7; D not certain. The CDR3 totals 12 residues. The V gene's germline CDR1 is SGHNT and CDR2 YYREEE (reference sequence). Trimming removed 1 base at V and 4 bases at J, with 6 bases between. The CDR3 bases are TGTGCCAGCAGCTTGAACGGGTACGAGCAGTACGTC. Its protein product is CASSLNGYEQYV.

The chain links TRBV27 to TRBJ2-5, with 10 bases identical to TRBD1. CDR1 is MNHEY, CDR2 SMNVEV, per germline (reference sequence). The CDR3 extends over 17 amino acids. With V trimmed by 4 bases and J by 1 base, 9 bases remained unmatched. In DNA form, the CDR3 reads TGTGCCAGCAGTTCGGGACAGGGGCATTGGGGCCAAGAGACCCAGTACTTC. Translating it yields CASSSGQGHWGQETQYF.

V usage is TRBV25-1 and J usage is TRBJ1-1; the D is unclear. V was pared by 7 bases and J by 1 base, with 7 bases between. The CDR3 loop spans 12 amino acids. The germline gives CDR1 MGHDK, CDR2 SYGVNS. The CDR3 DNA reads TGTGCCAGCAAATCAGGGAACACTGAAGCTTTCTTT. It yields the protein CASKSGNTEAFF.

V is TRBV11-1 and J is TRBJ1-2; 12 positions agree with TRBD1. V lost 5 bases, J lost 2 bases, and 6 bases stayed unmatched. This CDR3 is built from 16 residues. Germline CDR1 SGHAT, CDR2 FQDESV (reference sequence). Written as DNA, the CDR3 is TGTGCCAGCAGCCACGGGACAGGGGGCACGAACTATGGCTACACCTTC. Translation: CASSHGTGGTNYGYTF.

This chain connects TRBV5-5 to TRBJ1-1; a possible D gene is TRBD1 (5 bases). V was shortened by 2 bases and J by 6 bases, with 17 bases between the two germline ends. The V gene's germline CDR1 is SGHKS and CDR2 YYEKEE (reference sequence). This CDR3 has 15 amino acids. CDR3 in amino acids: CASSFGRGGSAEAFF. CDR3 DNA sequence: TGTGCCAGCAGCTTTGGCCGCGGGGGAAGCGCTGAAGCTTTCTTT.

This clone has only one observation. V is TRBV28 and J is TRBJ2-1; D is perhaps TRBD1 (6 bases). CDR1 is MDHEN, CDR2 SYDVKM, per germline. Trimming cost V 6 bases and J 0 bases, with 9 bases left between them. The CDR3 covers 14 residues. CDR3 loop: CASRGASSYNEQFF. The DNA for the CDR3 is TGTGCCAGCAGGGGGGCGAGCTCCTACAATGAGCAGTTCTTC.

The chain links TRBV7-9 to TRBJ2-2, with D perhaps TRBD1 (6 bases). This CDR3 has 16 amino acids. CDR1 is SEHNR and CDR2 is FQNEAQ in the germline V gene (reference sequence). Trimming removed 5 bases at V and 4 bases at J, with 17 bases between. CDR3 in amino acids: CASSPRGQGTTGELFF. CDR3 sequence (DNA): TGTGCCAGCAGCCCCCGGGGCCAGGGGACCACCGGGGAGCTGTTTTTT.

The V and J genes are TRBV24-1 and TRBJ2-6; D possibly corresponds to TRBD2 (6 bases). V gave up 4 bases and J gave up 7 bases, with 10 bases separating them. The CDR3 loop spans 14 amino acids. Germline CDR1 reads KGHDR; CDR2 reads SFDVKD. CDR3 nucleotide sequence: TGTGCCACCAGTGAGACCGGGAGAGCCAACGTCCTGACTTTC. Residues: CATSETGRANVLTF.

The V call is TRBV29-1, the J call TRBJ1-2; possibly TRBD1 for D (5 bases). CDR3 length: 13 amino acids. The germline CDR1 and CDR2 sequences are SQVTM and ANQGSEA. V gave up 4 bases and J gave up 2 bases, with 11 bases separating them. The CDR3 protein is CSVGGRSNYGYTF. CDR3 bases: TGCAGCGTTGGGGGCAGGAGCAACTATGGCTACACCTTC.

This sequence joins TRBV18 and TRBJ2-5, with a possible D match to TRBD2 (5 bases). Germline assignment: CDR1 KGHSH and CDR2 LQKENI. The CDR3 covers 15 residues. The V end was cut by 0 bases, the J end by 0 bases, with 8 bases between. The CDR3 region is CASSPPDSNQETQYF. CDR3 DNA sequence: TGTGCCAGCTCACCACCGGACTCCAACCAAGAGACCCAGTACTTC.

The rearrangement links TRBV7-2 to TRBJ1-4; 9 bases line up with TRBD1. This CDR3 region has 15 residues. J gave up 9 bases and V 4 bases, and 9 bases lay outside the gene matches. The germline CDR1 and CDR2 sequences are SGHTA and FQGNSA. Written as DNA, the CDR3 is TGTGCCAGCAGCTCACCCCCGGGACAGGGTCAAAAACTGTTTTTT. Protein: CASSSPPGQGQKLFF. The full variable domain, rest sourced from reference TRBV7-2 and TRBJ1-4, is GAGVSQSPSNKVTEKGKDVELRCDPISGHTALYWYRQSLGQGLEFLIYFQGNSAPDKSGLPSDRFSAERTGGSVSTLTIQRTQQEDSAVYLCASSSPPGQGQKLFFGSGTQLSVL.

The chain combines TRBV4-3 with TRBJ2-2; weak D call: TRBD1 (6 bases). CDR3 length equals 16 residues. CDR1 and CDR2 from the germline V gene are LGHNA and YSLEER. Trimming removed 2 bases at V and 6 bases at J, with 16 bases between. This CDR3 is CASSQQAGDNAGELFF. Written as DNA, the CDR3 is TGCGCCAGCAGCCAACAGGCAGGGGACAACGCCGGGGAGCTGTTTTTT.

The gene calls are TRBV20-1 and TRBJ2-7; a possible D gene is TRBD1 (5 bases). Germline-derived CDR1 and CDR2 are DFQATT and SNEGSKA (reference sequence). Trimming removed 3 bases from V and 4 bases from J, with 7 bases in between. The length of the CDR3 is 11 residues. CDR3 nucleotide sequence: TGCAGTGCTAGGGGGCAGTACGAGCAGTACTTC. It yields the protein CSARGQYEQYF.

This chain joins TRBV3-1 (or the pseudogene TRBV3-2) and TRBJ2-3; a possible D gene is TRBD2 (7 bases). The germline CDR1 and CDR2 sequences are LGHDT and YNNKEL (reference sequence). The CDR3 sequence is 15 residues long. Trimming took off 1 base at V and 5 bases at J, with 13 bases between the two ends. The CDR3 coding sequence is TGTGCCAGCAGCCAAGGACGGGGGGCAGGAGATACGCAGTATTTT. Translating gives CASSQGRGAGDTQYF.

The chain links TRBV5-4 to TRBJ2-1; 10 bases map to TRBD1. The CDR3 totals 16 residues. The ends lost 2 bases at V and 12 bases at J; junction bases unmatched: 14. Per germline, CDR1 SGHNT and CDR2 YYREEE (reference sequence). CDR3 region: CASSFLDRGRGPGQFF. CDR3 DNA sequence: TGTGCCAGCAGCTTCCTCGACAGGGGGCGCGGTCCTGGGCAGTTCTTC.

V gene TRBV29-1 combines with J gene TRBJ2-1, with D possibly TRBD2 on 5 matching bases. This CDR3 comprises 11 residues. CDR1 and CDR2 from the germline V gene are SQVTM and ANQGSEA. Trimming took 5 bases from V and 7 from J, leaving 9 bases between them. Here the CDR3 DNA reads TGCAGCGTTACCCGGGGAAATGAGCAGTTCTTC. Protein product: CSVTRGNEQFF.

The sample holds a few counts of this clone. For the CDR3, the DNA is TGCGCCAGCAGTGAACCGGGGGGGGAGCAGTTCTTC. It yields the protein CASSEPGGEQFF. The chain links TRBV10-2 to TRBJ2-1, with 8 positions matching TRBD2. The V gene's germline CDR1 is WSHSY and CDR2 SAAADI. The length of the CDR3 is 12 residues. V gave up 3 bases and J gave up 10 bases; unmatched junction bases: 2.

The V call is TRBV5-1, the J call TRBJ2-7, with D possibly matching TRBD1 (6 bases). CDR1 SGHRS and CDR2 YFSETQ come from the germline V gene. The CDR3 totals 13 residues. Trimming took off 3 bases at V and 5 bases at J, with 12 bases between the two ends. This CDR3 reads CASSSEDSDEQYF. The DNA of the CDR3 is TGCGCCAGCAGCTCGGAGGACAGCGACGAGCAGTACTTC.

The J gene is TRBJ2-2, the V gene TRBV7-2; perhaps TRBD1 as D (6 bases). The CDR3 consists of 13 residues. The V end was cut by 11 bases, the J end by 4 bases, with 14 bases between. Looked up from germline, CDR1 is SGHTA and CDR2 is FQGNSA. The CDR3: CAGRDTGTGELFF. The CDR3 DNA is TGTGCCGGCCGGGACACCGGCACCGGGGAGCTGTTTTTT.

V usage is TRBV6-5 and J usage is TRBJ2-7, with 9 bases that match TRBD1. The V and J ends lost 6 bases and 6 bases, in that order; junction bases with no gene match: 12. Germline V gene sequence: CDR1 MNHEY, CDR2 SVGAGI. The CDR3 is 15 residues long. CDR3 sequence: CASSNGGTGSSEQYF. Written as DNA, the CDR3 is TGTGCCAGCAGCAACGGAGGGACAGGGTCTAGCGAGCAGTACTTC.